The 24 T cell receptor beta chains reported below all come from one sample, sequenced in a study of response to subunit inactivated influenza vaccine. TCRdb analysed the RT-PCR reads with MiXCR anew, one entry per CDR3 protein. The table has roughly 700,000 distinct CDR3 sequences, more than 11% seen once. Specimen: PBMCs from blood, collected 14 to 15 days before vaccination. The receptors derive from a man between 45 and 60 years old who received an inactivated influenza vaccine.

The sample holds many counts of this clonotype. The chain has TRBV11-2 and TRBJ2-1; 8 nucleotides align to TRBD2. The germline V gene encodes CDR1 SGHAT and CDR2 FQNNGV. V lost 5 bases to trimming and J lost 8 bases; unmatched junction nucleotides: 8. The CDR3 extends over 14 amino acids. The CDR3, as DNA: TGTGCCAGCAGCCCGTGGACTAGCCATTATGAGCAGTTCTTC. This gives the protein CASSPWTSHYEQFF.

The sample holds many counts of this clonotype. The DNA for the CDR3 is TGTGCCATCGCAGCTGGGACTAGCGGCTACGAGCAGTACTTC. Translation gives CAIAAGTSGYEQYF. The gene calls are TRBV10-3 and TRBJ2-7, with 11 bases matching TRBD2. The ends lost 8 bases at V and 3 bases at J; junction bases unmatched: 6. The CDR3 sequence is 14 residues long. Germline V gives CDR1 ENHRY, CDR2 SYGVKD.

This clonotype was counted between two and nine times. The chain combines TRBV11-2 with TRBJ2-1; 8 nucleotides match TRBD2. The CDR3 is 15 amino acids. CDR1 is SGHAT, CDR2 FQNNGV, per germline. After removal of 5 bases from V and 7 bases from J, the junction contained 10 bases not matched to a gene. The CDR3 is CASSPEAGARNEQFF. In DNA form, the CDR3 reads TGTGCCAGCAGCCCGGAAGCGGGAGCACGGAATGAGCAGTTCTTC.

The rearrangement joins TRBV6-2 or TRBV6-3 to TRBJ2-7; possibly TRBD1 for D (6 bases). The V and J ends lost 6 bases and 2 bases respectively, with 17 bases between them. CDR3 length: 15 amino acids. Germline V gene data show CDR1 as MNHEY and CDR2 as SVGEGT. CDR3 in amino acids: CASRRPDSAAYEQYF. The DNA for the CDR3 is TGTGCCAGCAGACGCCCGGACAGCGCCGCCTACGAGCAGTACTTC.

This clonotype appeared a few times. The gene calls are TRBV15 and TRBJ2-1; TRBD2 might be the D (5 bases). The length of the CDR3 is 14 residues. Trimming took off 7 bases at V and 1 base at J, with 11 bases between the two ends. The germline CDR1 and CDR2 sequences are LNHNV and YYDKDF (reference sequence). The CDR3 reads CATTYLASYNEQFF. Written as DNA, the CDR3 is TGTGCCACCACGTATCTAGCATCCTACAATGAGCAGTTCTTC.

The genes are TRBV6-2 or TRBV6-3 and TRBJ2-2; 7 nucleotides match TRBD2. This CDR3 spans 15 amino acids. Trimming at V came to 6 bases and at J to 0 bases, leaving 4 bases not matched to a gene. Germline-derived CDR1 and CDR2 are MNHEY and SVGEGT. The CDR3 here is CASRSSGANTGELFF. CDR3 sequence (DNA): TGTGCCAGCAGAAGCAGCGGGGCGAACACCGGGGAGCTGTTTTTT.

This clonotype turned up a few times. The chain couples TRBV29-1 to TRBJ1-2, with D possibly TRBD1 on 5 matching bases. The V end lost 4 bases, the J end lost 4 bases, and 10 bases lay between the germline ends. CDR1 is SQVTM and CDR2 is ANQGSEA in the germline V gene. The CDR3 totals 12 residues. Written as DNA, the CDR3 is TGCAGCGTTGCTGGGGACCGCTATGGCTACACCTTC. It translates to CSVAGDRYGYTF. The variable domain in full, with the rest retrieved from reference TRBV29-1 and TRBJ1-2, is SAVISQKPSRDICQRGTSLTIQCQVDSQVTMMFWYRQQPGQSLTLIATANQGSEATYESGFVIDKFPISRPNLTFSTLTVSNMSPEDSSIYLCSVAGDRYGYTFGSGTRLTVV.

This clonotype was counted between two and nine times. DNA for the CDR3: TGTGCCAGCAGCGCAAGGGGGCGAGATACGCAGTATTTT. This sequence encodes CASSARGRDTQYF. This rearrangement joins TRBV3-1 to TRBJ2-3, with 7 bases matching TRBD1. Trimming took 5 bases from V and 5 from J; bases not matched to a gene: 4. Germline loops: CDR1 LGHDT, CDR2 YNNKEL (reference sequence). The CDR3 totals 13 residues.

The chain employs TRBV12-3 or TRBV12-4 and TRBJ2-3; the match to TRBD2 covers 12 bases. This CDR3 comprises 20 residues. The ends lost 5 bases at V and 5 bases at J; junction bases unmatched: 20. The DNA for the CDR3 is TGTGCCAGCAGTCTCGTACTCCTAGCGGGGGGGCCTAGGGAGAAAGATACGCAGTATTTT. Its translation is CASSLVLLAGGPREKDTQYF.

The DNA of the CDR3 is TGTGCCAGCAAGGACCGCCAAGAGACCCAGTACTTC. This encodes CASKDRQETQYF. This sequence joins TRBV12-3 or TRBV12-4 and TRBJ2-5; no clear D gene. The CDR3 totals 12 residues. V was trimmed by 7 bases and J by 1 base, leaving 7 bases between them.

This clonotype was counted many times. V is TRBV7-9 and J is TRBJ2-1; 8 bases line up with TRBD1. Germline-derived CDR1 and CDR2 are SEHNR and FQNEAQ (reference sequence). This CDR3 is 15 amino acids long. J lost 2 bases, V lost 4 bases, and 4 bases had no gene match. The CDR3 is CASSSDRGPYNEQFF. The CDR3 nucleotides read TGTGCCAGCAGCTCCGACAGGGGACCCTACAATGAGCAGTTCTTC.

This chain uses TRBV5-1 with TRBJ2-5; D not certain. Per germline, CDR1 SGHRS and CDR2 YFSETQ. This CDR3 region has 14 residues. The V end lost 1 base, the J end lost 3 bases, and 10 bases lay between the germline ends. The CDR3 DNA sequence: TGCGCCAGCAGCTTGTATCCGGTGAAAGAGACCCAGTACTTC. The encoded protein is CASSLYPVKETQYF.

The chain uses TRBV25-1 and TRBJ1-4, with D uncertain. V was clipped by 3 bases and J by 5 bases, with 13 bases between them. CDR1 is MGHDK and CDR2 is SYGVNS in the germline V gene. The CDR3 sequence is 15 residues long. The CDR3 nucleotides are TGTGCCAGCAGTGACTCCTCTACGGCGAATGAAAAACTGTTTTTT. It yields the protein CASSDSSTANEKLFF.

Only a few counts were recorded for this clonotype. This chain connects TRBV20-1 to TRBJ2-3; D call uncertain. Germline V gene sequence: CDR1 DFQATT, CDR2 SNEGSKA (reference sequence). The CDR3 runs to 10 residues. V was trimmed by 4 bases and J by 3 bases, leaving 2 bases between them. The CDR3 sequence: CSATTDTQYF. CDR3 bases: TGCAGTGCTACTACAGATACGCAGTATTTT.

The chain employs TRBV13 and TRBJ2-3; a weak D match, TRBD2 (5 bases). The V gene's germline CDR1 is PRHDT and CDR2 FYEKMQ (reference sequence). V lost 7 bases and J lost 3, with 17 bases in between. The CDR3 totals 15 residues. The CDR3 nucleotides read TGTGCCAGCACCAGGTTCACTCCGGGGACAGATACGCAGTATTTT. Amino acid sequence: CASTRFTPGTDTQYF.

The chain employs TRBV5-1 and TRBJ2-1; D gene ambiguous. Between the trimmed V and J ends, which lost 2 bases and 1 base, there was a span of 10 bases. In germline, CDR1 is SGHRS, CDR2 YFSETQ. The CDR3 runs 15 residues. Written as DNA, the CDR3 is TGCGCCAGCAGCTTCGACGGCCAATCCTACAATGAGCAGTTCTTC. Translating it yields CASSFDGQSYNEQFF. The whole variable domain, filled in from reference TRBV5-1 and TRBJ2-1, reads KAGVTQTPRYLIKTRGQQVTLSCSPISGHRSVSWYQQTPGQGLQFLFEYFSETQRNKGNFPGRFSGRQFSNSRSEMNVSTLELGDSALYLCASSFDGQSYNEQFFGPGTRLTVL.

CDR3 DNA: TGTGCCAGCTCACCGCAGGGGAATGGCTACACCTTC. This gives the protein CASSPQGNGYTF. The genes are TRBV18 and TRBJ1-2; D perhaps matches TRBD1 (6 bases). This CDR3 is 12 amino acids long. Germline CDR1 KGHSH, CDR2 LQKENI. V was shortened by 3 bases and J by 6 bases, with 8 bases between the two germline ends.

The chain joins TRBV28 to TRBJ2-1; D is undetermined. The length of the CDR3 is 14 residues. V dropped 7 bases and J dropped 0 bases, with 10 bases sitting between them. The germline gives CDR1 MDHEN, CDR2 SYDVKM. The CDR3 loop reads CASNGLSSYNEQFF. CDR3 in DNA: TGTGCCAGCAATGGGCTGAGCTCCTACAATGAGCAGTTCTTC.

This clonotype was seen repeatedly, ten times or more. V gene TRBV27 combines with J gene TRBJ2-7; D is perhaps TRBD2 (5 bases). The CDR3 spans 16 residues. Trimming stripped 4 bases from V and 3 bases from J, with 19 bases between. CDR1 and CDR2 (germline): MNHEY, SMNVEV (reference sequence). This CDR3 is CASSSVILGPIYEQYF. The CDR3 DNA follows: TGTGCCAGCAGTTCCGTTATACTAGGCCCGATCTACGAGCAGTACTTC.

This CDR3 reads CASSLGVVNEQFF. The CDR3 DNA sequence: TGTGCCAGCAGCTTAGGAGTGGTCAATGAGCAGTTCTTC. This rearrangement joins TRBV7-8 to TRBJ2-1; unclear D gene. Trimming took off 1 base at V and 6 bases at J, with 7 bases between the two ends. CDR1 is SGHVS and CDR2 is FQNEAQ in the germline V gene. This CDR3 is built from 13 residues.

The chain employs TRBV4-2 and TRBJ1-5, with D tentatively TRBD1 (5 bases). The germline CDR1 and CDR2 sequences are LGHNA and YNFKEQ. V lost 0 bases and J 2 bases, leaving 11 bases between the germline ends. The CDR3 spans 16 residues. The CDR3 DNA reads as TGTGCCAGCAGCCAAGAGGGGGGATCAGGCAATCAGCCCCAGCATTTT. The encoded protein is CASSQEGGSGNQPQHF.

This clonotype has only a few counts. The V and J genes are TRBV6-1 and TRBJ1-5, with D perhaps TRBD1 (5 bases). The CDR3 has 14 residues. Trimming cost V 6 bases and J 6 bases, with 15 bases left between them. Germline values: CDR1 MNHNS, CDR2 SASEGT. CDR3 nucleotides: TGTGCCAGCAGAACCGGGGCCGGGGGTCAGCCCCAGCATTTT. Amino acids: CASRTGAGGQPQHF.

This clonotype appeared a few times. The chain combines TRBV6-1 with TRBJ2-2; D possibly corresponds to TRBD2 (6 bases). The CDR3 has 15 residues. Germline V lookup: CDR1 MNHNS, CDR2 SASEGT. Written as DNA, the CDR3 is TGTGCAACACTCTACCGCGGGGTCGGGGCCGGGGAGCTGTTTTTT. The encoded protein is CATLYRGVGAGELFF.

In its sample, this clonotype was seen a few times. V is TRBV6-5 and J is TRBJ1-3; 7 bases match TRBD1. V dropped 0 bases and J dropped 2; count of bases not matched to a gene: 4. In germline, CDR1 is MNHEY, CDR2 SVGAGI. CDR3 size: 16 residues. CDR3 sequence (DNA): TGTGCCAGCAGTTACTCAGGACAGGCGACTGGAAACACCATATATTTT. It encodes CASSYSGQATGNTIYF.